The 30 T cell receptor beta chains below all came from one sample that was sequenced in a study of T cell responses to AZD1222 COVID-19 vaccine. Clones were read by immunoSEQ multiplex PCR, and TCRdb kept only the in-frame ones, dropping some. Of roughly 160,000 clones in the sample, roughly 92% are singletons; the top ten hold around 1.5%. The sample was peripheral blood, taken on day 0 of AZD1222 vaccination. The receptors were sampled from an adult in good health.

The chain joins TRBV9 to TRBJ1-2; TRBD1 matches at 8 bases. The V and J ends lost 3 bases and 6 bases, in that order; junction bases with no gene match: 7. CDR1 is SGDLS, CDR2 YYNGEE, per germline. This CDR3 contains 14 residues. This CDR3 is CASSEQDREDGYTF. The CDR3, as DNA: TGTGCCAGCAGCGAGCAGGACAGGGAGGATGGCTACACCTTC.

V is TRBV2 and J is TRBJ1-5; no clear D. CDR1 is SNHLY, CDR2 FYNNEI, per germline. The CDR3 is made up of 16 amino acids. Between the trimmed V and J ends, which lost 5 bases and 0 bases, there was a span of 14 bases. The CDR3 sequence: CASSPQESYSNQPQHF. DNA for the CDR3: TGTGCCAGCAGTCCCCAGGAAAGTTATAGCAATCAGCCCCAGCATTTT.

The rearrangement links TRBV18 to TRBJ2-7, with 8 bases that match TRBD1. The CDR3 loop spans 14 amino acids. Germline V gene lookup returns CDR1 KGHSH and CDR2 LQKENI. The V gene end was trimmed by 3 bases and the J gene end by 3 bases; junction bases not matched to a gene: 4. The CDR3 loop reads CASSPGTGRYEQYF. CDR3 sequence (DNA): TGTGCCAGCTCACCTGGGACAGGCCGCTACGAGCAGTACTTC. Filled out from reference TRBV18 and TRBJ2-7, the complete variable domain reads NAGVMQNPRHLVRRRGQEARLRCSPMKGHSHVYWYRQLPEEGLKFMVYLQKENIIDESGMPKERFSAEFPKEGPSILRIQQVVRGDSAAYFCASSPGTGRYEQYFGPGTRLTVT.

With regard to this clone: An end of the junction differs from the germline gene, which may be a read error. The chain links TRBV7-7 to TRBJ2-1; 12 bases map to TRBD2. The CDR3 totals 16 residues. The germline gives CDR1 SSHAT, CDR2 FNYEAQ (reference sequence). CDR3 in DNA: TGTGCTAGCAGCTTAGGACTAGCGGGGTCCTACAATGAGCAGTTCTTC. Translated: CASSLGLAGSYNEQFF.

The V gene is TRBV9, the J gene TRBJ2-2, with a weak D call TRBD2 (6 bases). The CDR3 extends over 14 amino acids. The germline V and J ends were trimmed by 4 bases and 1 base, with 8 bases remaining between them. CDR1 and CDR2 from the germline V gene are SGDLS and YYNGEE. The CDR3 DNA sequence: TGTGCCAGCAGCTTGACTAGGAACACCGGGGAGCTGTTTTTT. Its translation: CASSLTRNTGELFF.

The chain combines TRBV6-6 with TRBJ1-1; 8 bases agree with TRBD1. CDR1 MNHNY and CDR2 SVGAGI come from the germline V gene (reference sequence). The CDR3 totals 13 residues. Trimming at V came to 6 bases and at J to 5 bases, leaving 5 bases not matched to a gene. This CDR3 reads CASRQNRGTEAFF. The CDR3 DNA sequence: TGTGCCAGCAGGCAAAACAGGGGGACTGAAGCTTTCTTT.

The rearrangement joins TRBV5-1 to TRBJ2-7; 11 bases fit TRBD1. CDR3 size: 16 residues. In germline, CDR1 is SGHRS, CDR2 YFSETQ. Trimming cost V 3 bases and J 2 bases; bases outside gene matches: 7. In DNA, the CDR3 is TGCGCCAGCAGCTCGGGGACAGGGGGGATCCCCTACGAGCAGTACTTC. This gives the protein CASSSGTGGIPYEQYF. The full variable domain, completed using reference TRBV5-1 and TRBJ2-7, is KAGVTQTPRYLIKTRGQQVTLSCSPISGHRSVSWYQQTPGQGLQFLFEYFSETQRNKGNFPGRFSGRQFSNSRSEMNVSTLELGDSALYLCASSSGTGGIPYEQYFGPGTRLTVT.

This chain uses TRBV4-2 with TRBJ2-3; maybe TRBD1 (6 bases). Trimming cost V 0 bases and J 2 bases, with 12 bases left between them. Per germline, CDR1 LGHNA and CDR2 YNFKEQ. The CDR3 length is 16 residues. For the CDR3, the DNA is TGTGCCAGCAGCCAAGAGAGGTGGGGGCCCACAGATACGCAGTATTTT. Translation gives CASSQERWGPTDTQYF.

The V and J genes are TRBV30 and TRBJ1-2; 7 bases agree with TRBD1. CDR1 is GTSNPN and CDR2 is SVGIG in the germline V gene (reference sequence). Trimming at V came to 2 bases and at J to 7 bases, leaving 10 bases not matched to a gene. The CDR3 contains 14 residues. The CDR3 here is CAWSPYRGGVGYTF. CDR3 nucleotides: TGTGCCTGGAGTCCATACAGGGGAGGGGTTGGCTACACCTTC.

J is TRBJ2-1 and V is TRBV29-1; D is unresolved. The CDR3 has 11 amino acids. Germline CDR1 SQVTM, CDR2 ANQGSEA. V shed 5 bases and J shed 9 bases, with 11 bases lying between them. The CDR3 sequence: CSVLGVREQFF. The CDR3 DNA follows: TGCAGCGTTCTGGGTGTCCGTGAGCAGTTCTTC.

In the case of this clone: Other DNA sequences from this sample encode an identical CDR3 as well. This chain links TRBV6-5 with TRBJ1-1, with D possibly being TRBD1 (5 bases). The CDR3 totals 13 residues. CDR1 is MNHEY and CDR2 is SVGAGI in the germline V gene. The V end was cut by 2 bases, the J end by 4 bases, with 8 bases between. CDR3 in DNA: TGTGCCAGCAGTTACCAGGGAAGCACTGAAGCTTTCTTT. Amino acid sequence: CASSYQGSTEAFF.

The chain employs TRBV5-6 and TRBJ2-5; D is uncertain. V shed 0 bases and J shed 10 bases, with 13 bases lying between them. Germline CDR1 and CDR2: SGHDT and YYEEEE. This CDR3 has 13 residues. The CDR3 reads CASSLGMSIGQYF. CDR3 in DNA: TGTGCCAGCAGCTTGGGGATGTCTATCGGCCAGTACTTC.

This sequence joins TRBV3-1 (or the pseudogene TRBV3-2) and TRBJ2-6, with D tentatively TRBD2 (6 bases). This CDR3 spans 19 amino acids. V was clipped by 1 base and J by 0 bases, with 16 bases between them. Per germline, CDR1 LGHDT and CDR2 YNNKEL (reference sequence). As DNA, the CDR3 is TGTGCCAGCAGCCAAGCCGGTCTAGCGCCCGTCTCTGGGGCCAACGTCCTGACTTTC. Amino acid sequence: CASSQAGLAPVSGANVLTF.

This clone was detected only a few times. The chain uses TRBV7-8 and TRBJ1-1; 8 bases are shared with TRBD1. The CDR3 length is 14 residues. V lost 6 bases and J lost 4; bases outside the gene matches: 7. The germline V gene has CDR1 SGHVS and CDR2 FQNEAQ. CDR3: CASRLDRGVTEAFF. In DNA, the CDR3 is TGTGCCAGCAGACTAGACAGGGGAGTCACTGAAGCTTTCTTT.

This clone was counted a single time. The CDR3 DNA sequence: TGTGCCAGTGCTCCGGCCCCCAGGAACTATGGCTACACCTTC. Protein sequence: CASAPAPRNYGYTF. V usage is TRBV19 and J usage is TRBJ1-2; D not resolved. Trimming left V 8 bases short and J 2 bases short, with 15 bases between. The germline CDR1 and CDR2 sequences are LNHDA and SQIVND (reference sequence). The CDR3 sequence is 14 residues long.

This rearrangement joins TRBV13 to TRBJ1-6, with 7 bases that match TRBD1. Germline V CDR1 and CDR2: PRHDT, FYEKMQ (reference sequence). The CDR3 extends over 14 amino acids. V gave up 5 bases and J gave up 10 bases; unmatched junction bases: 8. CDR3 DNA: TGTGCCAGCAGCCTACAGGGGAGGGGATCACCCCTCCACTTT. Amino acid sequence: CASSLQGRGSPLHF.

The chain joins TRBV24-1 to TRBJ2-3, with D tentatively TRBD1 (6 bases). The ends were cut back, 9 bases at V and 0 bases at J, with 15 bases in the middle. This CDR3 contains 15 residues. Germline CDR1 KGHDR, CDR2 SFDVKD. The CDR3 sequence is CATQSRDTSTDTQYF. CDR3 nucleotides: TGTGCCACCCAATCACGGGACACTAGCACAGATACGCAGTATTTT.

J is TRBJ2-7 and V is TRBV27; D not resolved. V was pared by 5 bases and J by 2 bases, with 16 bases between. Germline V CDR1 and CDR2: MNHEY, SMNVEV (reference sequence). There are 15 residues in the CDR3. As DNA, the CDR3 is TGTGCCAGCAGTCCCCGGTTGGGGTCGACCTACGAGCAGTACTTC. This translates into CASSPRLGSTYEQYF.

The chain carries TRBV21-1 and TRBJ1-1. TRBV21-1 is listed as a pseudogene. The CDR3 length is 9 residues. The CDR3, as DNA: TGTGCCAGCAGCAAAGATGACCTCTTT. It specifies CASSKDDLF.

The rearrangement joins TRBV6-7 to TRBJ1-4; 10 bases line up with TRBD1. TRBV6-7 is an open reading frame, and its role is uncertain. This CDR3 has 13 amino acids. The ends lost 11 bases at V and 7 bases at J; junction bases unmatched: 7. The CDR3 loop is CAPHRDRGEKLFF. The CDR3 DNA sequence: TGTGCCCCTCACCGGGACAGGGGTGAAAAACTGTTTTTT.

The chain couples TRBV5-1 to TRBJ2-3; maybe TRBD2 (7 bases). Trimming cost V 4 bases and J 3 bases, with 18 bases left between them. The CDR3 has 16 residues. The V gene's germline CDR1 is SGHRS and CDR2 YFSETQ. Written as DNA, the CDR3 is TGCGCCAGCAGCCAGCACGCGGGGGCAGGTACAGATACGCAGTATTTT. The encoded protein is CASSQHAGAGTDTQYF.

The rearrangement links TRBV18 to TRBJ2-5; no reliable D call. Germline V gives CDR1 KGHSH, CDR2 LQKENI. This CDR3 is 14 amino acids long. V lost 2 bases and J 5 bases, leaving 12 bases between the germline ends. CDR3 in DNA: TGTGCCAGCTCACCATCATCCCAAACGGAGACCCAGTACTTC. Protein: CASSPSSQTETQYF.

The chain recombines TRBV6-5 with TRBJ1-1; 10 bases are a match to TRBD1. Looked up from germline, CDR1 is MNHEY and CDR2 is SVGAGI. This CDR3 comprises 15 residues. V trimming: 7 bases; J trimming: 1 base; junction bases outside the gene matches: 6. The CDR3 sequence is CASMGRDRGNTEAFF. The CDR3 region has the DNA TGTGCCAGCATGGGGAGGGACAGGGGGAACACTGAAGCTTTCTTT.

The rearrangement joins TRBV11-2 to TRBJ2-7; possible D gene TRBD1, 6 bases. V lost 5 bases and J lost 5, with 10 bases in between. There are 12 residues in the CDR3. Per germline, CDR1 SGHAT and CDR2 FQNNGV. The CDR3: CASSLGQNEQYF. The DNA of the CDR3 is TGTGCCAGCAGCCTCGGACAGAACGAGCAGTACTTC.

This clone was seen only once. The chain employs TRBV19 and TRBJ1-1; D not resolved. This CDR3 comprises 11 residues. Germline CDR1 is LNHDA and CDR2 is SQIVND (reference sequence). The V and J ends lost 7 bases and 2 bases respectively, with 5 bases between them. CDR3 DNA: TGTGCCAGTAATGGTAACACTGAAGCTTTCTTT. It encodes CASNGNTEAFF.

The rearrangement uses TRBV7-9 and TRBJ1-1; D remains ambiguous. The CDR3 length is 16 residues. Per germline, CDR1 SEHNR and CDR2 FQNEAQ (reference sequence). The V end was cut by 1 base, the J end by 2 bases, with 14 bases between. The CDR3 DNA reads TGTGCCAGCAGCTTAGGGGTAGGGCCCCCTAACACTGAAGCTTTCTTT. The encoded protein is CASSLGVGPPNTEAFF.

The chain is built from TRBV7-9 and TRBJ2-3, with TRBD1 matching 8 bases. Germline V gives CDR1 SEHNR, CDR2 FQNEAQ (reference sequence). The trim removed 4 bases at V and 1 base at J, leaving 4 bases unmatched. CDR3 length equals 15 residues. Here the CDR3 DNA reads TGTGCCAGCAGCTACAGGGGGTTAGGCACAGATACGCAGTATTTT. Its translation: CASSYRGLGTDTQYF.

The DNA for the CDR3 is TGCGCCAGCAGTGAGAATGGAAACACTGAAGCTTTCTTT. Protein: CASSENGNTEAFF. The rearrangement links TRBV10-2 to TRBJ1-1; no definite D call. Germline V lookup: CDR1 WSHSY, CDR2 SAAADI. V was trimmed by 2 bases and J by 2 bases, leaving 6 bases between them. The CDR3 contains 13 residues.

The chain joins TRBV30 to TRBJ1-1; 8 nucleotides agree with TRBD1. CDR3 length equals 15 residues. J gave up 1 base and V 1 base, and 5 bases lay outside the gene matches. Germline lookup yields CDR1 GTSNPN and CDR2 SVGIG (reference sequence). CDR3 coding DNA: TGTGCCTGGAGTGGGGGGACAGGAGCGAACACTGAAGCTTTCTTT. It is translated as CAWSGGTGANTEAFF.

The rearrangement uses TRBV7-2 and TRBJ2-5; no clear D gene. This CDR3 contains 15 residues. CDR1 is SGHTA, CDR2 FQGNSA, per germline. V was trimmed by 5 bases and J by 0 bases, leaving 13 bases between them. In DNA form, the CDR3 reads TGTGCCAGCAGCCTAGGACCCCTGTACCAAGAGACCCAGTACTTC. It is translated as CASSLGPLYQETQYF.